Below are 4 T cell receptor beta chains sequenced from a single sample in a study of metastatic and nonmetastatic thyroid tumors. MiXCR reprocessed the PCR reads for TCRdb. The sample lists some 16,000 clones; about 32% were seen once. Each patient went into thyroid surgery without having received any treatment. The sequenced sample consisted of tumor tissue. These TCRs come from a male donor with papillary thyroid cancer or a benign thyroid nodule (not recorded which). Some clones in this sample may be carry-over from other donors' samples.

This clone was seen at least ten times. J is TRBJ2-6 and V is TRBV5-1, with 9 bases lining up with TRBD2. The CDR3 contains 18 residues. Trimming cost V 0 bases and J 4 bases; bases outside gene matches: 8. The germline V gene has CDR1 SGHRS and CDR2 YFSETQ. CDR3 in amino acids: CASSLVGAGGSGANVLTF. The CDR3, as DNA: TGCGCCAGCAGCTTGGTTGGAGCGGGAGGCTCCGGGGCCAACGTCCTGACTTTC.

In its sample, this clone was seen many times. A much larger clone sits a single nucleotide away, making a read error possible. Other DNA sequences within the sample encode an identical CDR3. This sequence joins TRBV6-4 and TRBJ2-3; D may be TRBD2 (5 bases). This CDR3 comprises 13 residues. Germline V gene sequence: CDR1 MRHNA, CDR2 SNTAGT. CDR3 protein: CASSDGSTDTQYF. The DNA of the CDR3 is TGTGCCAGCAGTGACGGGAGCACAGATACGCAGTATTTC.

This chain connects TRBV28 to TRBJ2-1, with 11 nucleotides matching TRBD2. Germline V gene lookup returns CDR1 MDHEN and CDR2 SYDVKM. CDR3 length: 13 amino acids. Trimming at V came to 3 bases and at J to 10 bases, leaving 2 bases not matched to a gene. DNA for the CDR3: TGTGCCAGCAGTTTGGGGACTAGCGGAGAGCAGTTCTTC. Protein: CASSLGTSGEQFF.

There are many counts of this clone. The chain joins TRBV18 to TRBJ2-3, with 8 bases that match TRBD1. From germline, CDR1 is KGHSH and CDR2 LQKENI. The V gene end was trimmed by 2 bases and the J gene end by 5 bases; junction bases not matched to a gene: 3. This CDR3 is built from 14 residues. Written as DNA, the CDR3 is TGTGCCAGCTCACCAACAGGACAGGGAGATACGCAGTATTTT. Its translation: CASSPTGQGDTQYF. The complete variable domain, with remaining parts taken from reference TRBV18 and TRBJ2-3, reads NAGVMQNPRHLVRRRGQEARLRCSPMKGHSHVYWYRQLPEEGLKFMVYLQKENIIDESGMPKERFSAEFPKEGPSILRIQQVVRGDSAAYFCASSPTGQGDTQYFGPGTRLTVL.